Listed below are T cell receptor beta chains from one sample, sequenced in a study of blood T cell repertoires in COVID-19. This table comes from immunoSEQ multiplex PCR, and its TCRdb copy is limited to in-frame clones, with some not included. In the table there are 85,000 to 90,000 clones, 87% of which are singletons. The sample taken for sequencing was peripheral blood. The receptors derive from a human donor in a cohort sampled during active COVID-19. Both conserved end residues are part of each CDR3. A D gene is named only where the DNA matches it firmly. Size is omitted from some rows. Given values are once, few, many or a class for expanded clones.

TGTGCCAGCAGCCCTAGGATGTCAGCCGGTGGCTACACCTTC	CASSPRMSAGGYTF	TRBJ1-2	-	14	TRBV14	-
TGCGCCAGCAGCCAAGATCGGGGAGCTAACTATGGCTACACCTTC	CASSQDRGANYGYTF	TRBJ1-2	-	15	TRBV4-1	-
TGTGCCAGCAGTCCCAGCTCCTACGAGCAGTACTTC	CASSPSSYEQYF	TRBJ2-7	-	12	TRBV27	-
TGTGCCAGCAGTCGCGAAGGGACTAGCGGGAGCAATGAGCAGTTCTTC	CASSREGTSGSNEQFF	TRBJ2-1	-	16	TRBV27	TRBD2
TGTGCCAGCAGCCCAGGGGGAGCGGGTGTAACAGATACGCAGTATTTT	CASSPGGAGVTDTQYF	TRBJ2-3	-	16	TRBV7-9	-
TGTGCCAGCAGCCAATGGCCCAGCGACAATGAGCAGTTCTTC	CASSQWPSDNEQFF	TRBJ2-1	-	14	TRBV3-1/TRBV3-2	-
TGTGCCAGTAGTATAACCACAGGGTCCACTGAAGCTTTCTTT	CASSITTGSTEAFF	TRBJ1-1	-	14	TRBV19	-
TGTGCCAGTCGGGACAGGGTTTCCTACGAGCAGTACTTC	CASRDRVSYEQYF	TRBJ2-7	-	13	TRBV19	TRBD1
TGTGCCAGCAACAAACCCGGGACTAGTGGGGAGACCCAGTACTTC	CASNKPGTSGETQYF	TRBJ2-5	-	15	TRBV6-5	TRBD2
TGCGCCACGACTAGCGGGAGGGTGGGAGAGACCCAGTACTTC	CATTSGRVGETQYF	TRBJ2-5	-	14	TRBV5-1	TRBD2
TGTGCCAGCAGCCCTGACGGGAGCTCTGGAAACACCATATATTTT	CASSPDGSSGNTIYF	TRBJ1-3	-	15	TRBV27	-
TGTGCCATCAGTGAGTCCGGACAGGGGGCGGGGGAGCAGTACTTC	CAISESGQGAGEQYF	TRBJ2-7	few	15	TRBV10-3	TRBD1
TGTGCCAGCAGCGCCACGCGGGACTTCTACAATGAGCAGTTCTTC	CASSATRDFYNEQFF	TRBJ2-1	-	15	TRBV3-1/TRBV3-2	-
TGTGCCAGCAGCCCCCGGACAGGTCCCCAGACCCAGTACTTC	CASSPRTGPQTQYF	TRBJ2-5	-	14	TRBV11-2	TRBD1
TGTGCCAGCAGCTTTGGAGTTGTCACTCAGAACACCGGGGAGCTGTTTTTT	CASSFGVVTQNTGELFF	TRBJ2-2	-	17	TRBV7-9	-
TGTGCCAGCAACCGGGACAGGGGGGCACCCCTCCACTTT	CASNRDRGAPLHF	TRBJ1-6	-	13	TRBV28	TRBD1
TGCGCCAGCAGCCCACTGACAGGATCGAACACTGAAGCTTTCTTT	CASSPLTGSNTEAFF	TRBJ1-1	-	15	TRBV5-1	-
TGTGCCAGCAGCTTAACTGGGGGAGGGGGTATCACAGATACGCAGTATTTT	CASSLTGGGGITDTQYF	TRBJ2-3	-	17	TRBV7-2	-
TGTGCCAGCAGCCCTGGACTTTACAATGAGCAGTTCTTC	CASSPGLYNEQFF	TRBJ2-1	-	13	TRBV3-1/TRBV3-2	-
TGTGCCAGCAGCTTCCCGGCCGTGCTAGCGGGAATCGGGGAGCTGTTTTTT	CASSFPAVLAGIGELFF	TRBJ2-2	-	17	TRBV11-2	TRBD2
TGTGCCAGCAGCCAAAGAGGGATGAGCAATGAGCAGTTCTTC	CASSQRGMSNEQFF	TRBJ2-1	-	14	TRBV4-2	-
TGTGCCAGTAGTATAGGACAGTCTAACTATGGCTACACCTTC	CASSIGQSNYGYTF	TRBJ1-2	-	14	TRBV19	-
TGCAGCGTCAGAATTTGGGATAGGGGCGAGCAGTACTTC	CSVRIWDRGEQYF	TRBJ2-7	-	13	TRBV29-1	-
TGTGCCAGCAGCTTGTGGGGGCAGGCGATCGGCGAGCAGTACTTC	CASSLWGQAIGEQYF	TRBJ2-7	-	15	TRBV5-6	-
TGTGCCATCAAACCCCTAGCGGGAGAGGAGAATGAGCAGTTCTTC	CAIKPLAGEENEQFF	TRBJ2-1	-	15	TRBV10-3	TRBD2
TGCGCCAGCAGCCAACCACAGGGGACCGGGGAGCTGTTTTTT	CASSQPQGTGELFF	TRBJ2-2	-	14	TRBV4-1	TRBD1
TGTGCCAGCAGCCTCAGACAGGGGTACGAGCAGTACTTC	CASSLRQGYEQYF	TRBJ2-7	-	13	TRBV14	TRBD1
TGTGCCAGCAGCCCGCAAGGGGCTCGGAACACTGAAGCTTTCTTT	CASSPQGARNTEAFF	TRBJ1-1	-	15	TRBV6-6	-
TGTGCCAGCAGCCTCCGGACAGGGATCGAAGAGCAGTACTTC	CASSLRTGIEEQYF	TRBJ2-7	-	14	TRBV11-2	TRBD1
TGTGCCAGCAGCCCCTCCGGACAGGGGTTCTACGAGCAGTACTTC	CASSPSGQGFYEQYF	TRBJ2-7	-	15	TRBV11-2	TRBD1
TGTGCCAGCAGGGCCCCGACAGGGCACACTGAAGCTTTCTTT	CASRAPTGHTEAFF	TRBJ1-1	-	14	TRBV28	TRBD1
TGTGCCAGCAGTGAGGGGGGGCTTGTCACCGGGGAGCTGTTTTTT	CASSEGGLVTGELFF	TRBJ2-2	-	15	TRBV2	-
TGTGCCAGCAGCCCCTCTGGACTAGCGGGAGGGCCGAGAGATACGCAGTATTTT	CASSPSGLAGGPRDTQYF	TRBJ2-3	-	18	TRBV7-9	TRBD2
TGTGCCAGCAGTCAACTCCAGGGCCCGGAGTGGGGCTACACCTTC	CASSQLQGPEWGYTF	TRBJ1-2	-	15	TRBV27	-
TGCGCCAGCAGCTCACTAGCTTCAGATACGCAGTATTTT	CASSSLASDTQYF	TRBJ2-3	-	13	TRBV5-1	-
TGTGCCAGCAGCCAAGCCACGGGGCTAGCGGGAGCAACCGGGGAGCTGTTTTTT	CASSQATGLAGATGELFF	TRBJ2-2	-	18	TRBV4-2	TRBD2
TGTGCCAGCAGCCATCCTGCGCCCGGAGCAAGTGGCTATGGCTACACCTTC	CASSHPAPGASGYGYTF	TRBJ1-2	-	17	TRBV4-2	-
TGTGCCAGCATTGACAGGGGGAAGTACGAGCAGTACTTC	CASIDRGKYEQYF	TRBJ2-7	-	13	TRBV2	TRBD1
TGTGCCAGCAGCCCCTCCGGGACAGCCTACAATGAGCAGTTCTTC	CASSPSGTAYNEQFF	TRBJ2-1	-	15	TRBV5-5	TRBD1
TGCAGCGTAGGAGGGGGCGCTGATGGCTACACCTTC	CSVGGGADGYTF	TRBJ1-2	-	12	TRBV29-1	TRBD1
TGTGCCAGCAGTGGGAGCGGGAGGGCCTCTACGCAGTATTTT	CASSGSGRASTQYF	TRBJ2-3	-	14	TRBV27	TRBD2
TGTGCCAGCAGCGCCGGGACAGAAGGAAACACCATATATTTT	CASSAGTEGNTIYF	TRBJ1-3	-	14	TRBV27	TRBD1
TGTGCCACCAGTGATCCAATCAGGGGGCCCGGCTACACCTTC	CATSDPIRGPGYTF	TRBJ1-2	-	14	TRBV24-1	TRBD1